This entry lists 22 T cell receptor beta chains sequenced from one sample in a study of kidney transplant recipient with SARS-CoV-2 infection. TCRdb reanalysed the reads using MiXCR and keeps one entry per CDR3 protein. The sample holds 200,000 to 300,000 distinct CDR3 sequences, around 26% seen once. The source material was a blood sample, sampled at baseline and on roughly day 110 from a kidney transplant recipient. The source is a male patient aged 25-45 years who had COVID-19 and was a kidney transplant recipient. Some T cells may be supplied by the graft donor.

About this clonotype itself: A much larger clone differs from this one at a single base, so this may be a read error. The chain combines TRBV3-1 with TRBJ1-2, with D maybe TRBD1 (5 bases). The CDR3 covers 14 residues. Germline lookup yields CDR1 LGHDT and CDR2 YNNKEL (reference sequence). Trimming took 4 bases from V and 7 from J, leaving 16 bases between them. CDR3 region: CASSPSSVGVGYTF. The DNA for the CDR3 is TGTGCCAGCAGCCCCTCCTCGGTAGGGGTTGGCTACACCTTC.

The table lists this clonotype with many counts. The chain couples TRBV8-2 to TRBJ2-6; the DNA was not used to check the table's D call, TRBD2. TRBV8-2 is marked as a pseudogene. The length of the CDR3 is 17 residues. The DNA of the CDR3 is TGTGGCAAAAGTACTAGGATAACACAAAGTCGGGCCAACGTCCTGACTTTC. Translating it yields CGKSTRITQSRANVLTF.

This clonotype has at least ten counts. This chain joins TRBV5-5 and TRBJ2-7; 7 bases line up with TRBD1. The V gene's germline CDR1 is SGHKS and CDR2 YYEKEE (reference sequence). The CDR3 runs to 14 residues. V shed 4 bases and J 2 bases; nucleotides not matched to a gene: 6. Here the CDR3 DNA reads TGTGCCAGCAGCGAACCGGGACAGACCTACGAGCAGTACTTC. It is translated as CASSEPGQTYEQYF.

Many counts were recorded for this clonotype. The CDR3 reads CASRGQGGVREKLFF. The CDR3 bases are TGTGCCAGCAGGGGACAGGGGGGGGTTCGTGAAAAACTGTTTTTT. V gene TRBV6-5 combines with J gene TRBJ1-4, with TRBD1 identical over 11 bases. Germline lookup yields CDR1 MNHEY and CDR2 SVGAGI. The V and J ends lost 6 bases and 7 bases, in that order; junction bases with no gene match: 7. This CDR3 region has 15 residues.

This clonotype was recorded at least ten times. The V call is TRBV5-1, the J call TRBJ1-6, with D unclear. Per the germline V gene, CDR1 is SGHRS and CDR2 is YFSETQ. There are 18 residues in the CDR3. The V end was cut by 5 bases, the J end by 9 bases, with 27 bases between. CDR3: CASSSRHPHTDRGSPLHF. Here the CDR3 DNA reads TGCGCCAGCAGTTCCCGACATCCACATACCGATCGGGGTTCACCCCTCCACTTT.

In this sample, this clonotype turned up many times. This chain connects TRBV10-1 to TRBJ1-1, with D maybe TRBD1 (5 bases). CDR3 length equals 13 residues. Trimming took 4 bases from V and 11 from J, leaving 17 bases between them. CDR1 and CDR2 (germline): WNHNN, SYGVQD (reference sequence). This CDR3 reads CASSGGAGGAAFF. In DNA, the CDR3 is TGCGCCAGCAGTGGTGGGGCAGGTGGTGCGGCTTTCTTT.

For this clonotype: The junction departs from germline at one end; a sequencing error may be responsible. The J gene is TRBJ2-4, the V gene TRBV27; no clear D. From germline, CDR1 is MNHEY and CDR2 SMNVEV (reference sequence). The CDR3 runs to 14 residues. For the CDR3, the DNA is TGTGCCAGCTCTCCCTTCCAGGCCAAAAACATTCAGCACTTC. Amino acid sequence: CASSPFQAKNIQHF.

In this sample, this clonotype turned up a few times. Written as DNA, the CDR3 is TGTGCCATCAGTGCTGAATCCGGGACACCTAACCAAGAGACCCAGTACTTC. Translation: CAISAESGTPNQETQYF. The chain combines TRBV10-3 with TRBJ2-5; D might be TRBD1 (6 bases). This CDR3 spans 17 amino acids. V was shortened by 4 bases and J by 0 bases, with 18 bases between the two germline ends. CDR1 and CDR2 (germline): ENHRY, SYGVKD.

This clonotype has ten or more counts. The genes are TRBV9 and TRBJ1-5; D is perhaps TRBD1 (5 bases). V lost 4 bases and J lost 0, with 8 bases in between. CDR1 is SGDLS, CDR2 YYNGEE, per germline. The CDR3 runs to 14 residues. The CDR3 reads CASSPGVSNQPQHF. DNA for the CDR3: TGTGCCAGCAGCCCGGGGGTTAGCAATCAGCCCCAGCATTTT.

Regarding this clonotype: Just one base apart from a much larger clone, this may be a read error. The V and J genes are TRBV7-6 and TRBJ1-4; 7 positions match TRBD1. Germline assignment: CDR1 SGHVS and CDR2 FNYEAQ. The CDR3 contains 15 residues. DNA of the CDR3: TGTGCCAGCAACTTAAACAGGGGCCGTAATGAAAAACTGTTTTTT. Protein: CASNLNRGRNEKLFF.

This clonotype appeared many times. Germline and junction disagree at one end, which may indicate a read error. V and J are TRBV11-2 and TRBJ1-5, with a possible D match to TRBD1 (6 bases). Per the germline V gene, CDR1 is SGHAT and CDR2 is FQNNGV. The CDR3 spans 14 residues. CDR3 sequence: CASSLGGSNQPQHF. The CDR3 nucleotides are TGTGCCAGCAGTTTAGGGGGGAGCAATCAGCCCCAGCATTTT. The whole variable domain, filled in from reference TRBV11-2 and TRBJ1-5, reads EAGVAQSPRYKIIEKRQSVAFWCNPISGHATLYWYQQILGQGPKLLIQFQNNGVVDDSQLPKDRFSAERLKGVDSTLKIQPAKLEDSAVYLCASSLGGSNQPQHFGDGTRLSIL.

This clonotype turned up a few times. The rearrangement uses TRBV20-1 and TRBJ2-3; D possibly uses TRBD1 or TRBD2 (5 bases each). CDR1 and CDR2 from the germline V gene are DFQATT and SNEGSKA (reference sequence). This CDR3 is 12 amino acids long. V dropped 6 bases and J dropped 6 bases, with 13 bases sitting between them. CDR3 region: CSAPGTADTQYF. The CDR3 DNA is TGCAGTGCCCCCGGGACGGCTGATACGCAGTATTTT.

This clonotype was observed at least ten times. The J gene is TRBJ1-1, the V gene TRBV3-1, with D unclear. Germline-derived CDR1 and CDR2 are LGHDT and YNNKEL (reference sequence). V was shortened by 3 bases and J by 2 bases, with 7 bases between the two germline ends. This CDR3 contains 13 residues. The CDR3 here is CASSQTPNTEAFF. DNA of the CDR3: TGTGCCAGCAGCCAGACTCCAAACACTGAAGCTTTCTTT.

Comments on this clonotype: A clone one base away is much larger, so this may be a read error. The V call is TRBV4-2, the J call TRBJ1-2; 8 positions match TRBD1. The CDR3 consists of 16 residues. Germline V gives CDR1 LGHNA, CDR2 YNFKEQ. CDR3 nucleotide sequence: TGTGCCGGCAGCCAGGCTTCGGGACAGGAAATCTATGGCTACACCTTC. It is translated as CAGSQASGQEIYGYTF.

This clonotype was seen just once. A read error is possible here, since a much larger clone lies one base away. This chain connects TRBV20-1 to TRBJ2-7, with D unclear. Per the germline V gene, CDR1 is DFQATT and CDR2 is SNEGSKA (reference sequence). The CDR3 length is 14 residues. CDR3 bases: TGCAGTGCTGGAGATTCAGGCGGAACCTACGAGCAGTACTTC. Translating it yields CSAGDSGGTYEQYF.

With regard to this clonotype: This probably arose from a read error, given a far larger clone one base away. The chain has TRBV6-9 and TRBJ1-3; no clear D gene. Trimming pared 4 bases from V and 8 bases from J, leaving 12 bases between. The CDR3 extends over 13 amino acids. CDR1 MNHGY and CDR2 SVAAGI come from the germline V gene. The CDR3 loop is CASSCTREDTIYF. The CDR3 DNA sequence: TGTGCCAGCAGTTGCACGCGAGAGGACACCATATATTTT.

This clonotype was detected many times. The rearrangement uses TRBV21-1 and TRBJ2-3. TRBV21-1 is assigned pseudogene status. CDR3 length: 17 residues. The CDR3 DNA reads as TGTGCCAGCAGCGTAGGTGTAGCTACAGTCATGCAAGATACGCAGTATTTT. Residues: CASSVGVATVMQDTQYF.

This clonotype was seen repeatedly, ten times or more. J is TRBJ1-1 and V is TRBV5-4, with D maybe TRBD1 (6 bases). The CDR3 has 14 amino acids. The V and J ends lost 4 bases and 1 base respectively, with 11 bases between them. Germline values: CDR1 SGHNT, CDR2 YYREEE (reference sequence). CDR3 DNA sequence: TGTGCCAGCAGCCCCGCGGGGGCGAACACTGAAGCTTTCTTT. It codes for CASSPAGANTEAFF.

The table lists this clonotype with a few counts. The genes are TRBV20-1 and TRBJ2-3; D is unresolved. The germline gives CDR1 DFQATT, CDR2 SNEGSKA (reference sequence). Trimming took 7 bases from V and 2 from J, leaving 7 bases between them. This CDR3 contains 11 residues. The chain's CDR3 is CSVQITDTQYF. CDR3 DNA: TGCAGTGTACAGATCACAGATACGCAGTATTTT.

With respect to this clonotype: A much larger clone sits a single nucleotide away, making a read error possible. This chain joins TRBV7-9 and TRBJ2-2; D perhaps matches TRBD2 (6 bases). V dropped 5 bases and J dropped 7 bases, with 17 bases sitting between them. CDR1 is SEHNR, CDR2 FQNEAQ, per germline (reference sequence). The CDR3 extends over 15 amino acids. The CDR3 sequence: CASSPVGLGGGELFF. The CDR3 DNA sequence: TGTGCCAGCAGCCCCGTCGGGCTGGGAGGCGGGGAGCTGTTTTTT.

This clonotype came up many times. The rearrangement links TRBV3-1 to TRBJ2-7, with D hard to call. The germline gives CDR1 LGHDT, CDR2 YNNKEL (reference sequence). With 0 bases removed from V and 5 bases from J, the gap between germline ends came to 5 bases. The CDR3 has 12 residues. The CDR3, as DNA: TGTGCCAGCAGCCAAGACCTAAACGAGCAGTACTTC. It encodes CASSQDLNEQYF.

Concerning this clonotype itself: A much larger clone lies a single base off, so this may be a read error. The rearrangement links TRBV7-3 to TRBJ2-3; a weak D match, TRBD1 (5 bases). The DNA end is more similar to TRBJ2-5, so the J call may be wrong. The germline gives CDR1 SGHTA, CDR2 FQGTGA. The CDR3 is made up of 14 amino acids. This CDR3 reads CASSLTSRGETQYF. DNA of the CDR3: TGTGCCAGCAGCTTAACGTCAAGGGGAGAGACCCAGTACTTC.